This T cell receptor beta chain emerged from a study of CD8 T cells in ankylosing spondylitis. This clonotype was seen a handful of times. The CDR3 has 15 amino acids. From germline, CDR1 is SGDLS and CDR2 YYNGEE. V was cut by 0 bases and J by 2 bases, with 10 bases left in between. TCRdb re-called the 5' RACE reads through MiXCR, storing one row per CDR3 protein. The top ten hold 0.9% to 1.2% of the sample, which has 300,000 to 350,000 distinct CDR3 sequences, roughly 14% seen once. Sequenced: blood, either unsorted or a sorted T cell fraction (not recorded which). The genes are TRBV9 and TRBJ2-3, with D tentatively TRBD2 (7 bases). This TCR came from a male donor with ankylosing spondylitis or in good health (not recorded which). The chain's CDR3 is CASSVVGGATDTQYF. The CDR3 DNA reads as TGTGCCAGCAGCGTAGTGGGGGGGGCCACAGATACGCAGTATTTT.